This T cell receptor beta chain was documented in a study of regulatory T cells in long-lasting Graves disease. The time point denotes: newly diagnosed GD, antithyroid drugs for less than 3 months. The authors made the TCR library using RNA they extracted from PBMCs. The V and J ends lost 2 bases and 2 bases respectively, with 14 bases between them. From germline, CDR1 is SGHRS and CDR2 YFSETQ. This CDR3 is built from 15 residues. iRepertoire HTBI primers and Arm-PCR of CDR3 regions built TCR beta libraries. Each CDR3 protein gets one entry after TCRdb re-called the multiplex PCR reads with MiXCR. The sample yields 560,000 or so distinct CDR3 sequences, approximately 16% seen once. The count of this clonotype is one. A further study also used this sample, focusing on T cells in Graves' hyperthyroidism and ophthalmopathy. That publication notes: Aged 18 to 65, the patients had hyperthyroidism that was newly diagnosed and had lasted under 2 months.

The J gene is TRBJ2-7, the V gene TRBV5-1, with no clear D. The TCR sequence derives from a man aged 18 to 35 with Graves disease. The material sequenced was peripheral blood mononuclear cells (PBMCs), taken at new diagnosis, from a patient treated with antithyroid drugs. Written as DNA, the CDR3 is TGCGCCAGCAGCTTCAGAACAGAAGCCACCTACGAGCAGTACTTC. This codes for CASSFRTEATYEQYF.